This T cell receptor (beta chain) is drawn from a study of CD8 T cells in ankylosing spondylitis. Study observations and caveats: A TCR beta motif made of 7 to 9 highly homologous variants seemed typical of ankylosing spondylitis blood.

This clonotype has more than one count but fewer than ten. Antigen unknown. The authors made TCR beta libraries by quantitative 5'-RACE with molecular barcodes. MiXCR, run by TCRdb on the 5' RACE reads, gives a single entry per CDR3 protein. The sample contains around 770,000 distinct CDR3 sequences, around 20% of which appear only once. Germline assignment: CDR1 DFQATT and CDR2 SNEGSKA (reference sequence). This CDR3 is built from 15 residues. Trimming at V came to 0 bases and at J to 3 bases, leaving 4 bases not matched to a gene. Sequenced input: blood, either unsorted or a sorted T cell fraction (not recorded which). The source is a male donor with ankylosing spondylitis. The rearrangement links TRBV20-1 to TRBJ1-3; TRBD1 matches at 8 bases. The CDR3 sequence: CSARDWTGSGNTIYF. For the CDR3, the DNA is TGCAGTGCTAGAGATTGGACAGGGAGTGGAAACACCATATATTTT.